The 19 T cell receptor beta chains below come from one sample, sequenced in a study of blood T cell repertoires in COVID-19. Clones were read by immunoSEQ multiplex PCR, and TCRdb kept only the in-frame ones, dropping some. The sample records about 170,000 clones, around four fifths being singletons. The sample comprised peripheral blood. These receptors were collected from a woman older than 75 with COVID-19, enrolled during active disease.

The chain uses TRBV4-1 and TRBJ1-5; maybe TRBD1 (6 bases). The CDR3 length is 17 residues. CDR1 is MGHRA, CDR2 YSYEKL, per germline. V was trimmed by 4 bases and J by 1 base, leaving 17 bases between them. Here the CDR3 reads CASSPDRTDLSNQPQHF. The CDR3 DNA sequence: TGCGCCAGCAGCCCCGACAGGACCGACCTGAGCAATCAGCCCCAGCATTTT.

The chain uses TRBV18 and TRBJ2-1, with TRBD2 matching over 9 bases. Germline trimming cut 3 bases from V and 1 base from J; bases unmatched to any gene: 4. Per the germline V gene, CDR1 is KGHSH and CDR2 is LQKENI. The CDR3 runs to 16 residues. The CDR3 region is CASSPRLADSYNEQFF. The CDR3 DNA sequence: TGTGCCAGCTCACCGCGACTAGCGGATTCCTACAATGAGCAGTTCTTC.

This chain connects TRBV3-1 (or the pseudogene TRBV3-2) to TRBJ2-1; the match to TRBD2 covers 12 bases. The junction had 14 bases not matched to a gene; V was cut back by 1 base and J by 13 bases. Germline CDR1 is LGHDT and CDR2 is YNNKEL (reference sequence). The CDR3 spans 17 residues. As DNA, the CDR3 is TGTGCCAGCAGCCAAGGCCCACCTAGCGGGGGGGCCAGCTCTCAGTTCTTC. It yields the protein CASSQGPPSGGASSQFF.

This chain connects TRBV11-2 to TRBJ2-2, with 8 bases that match TRBD2. Germline V gene sequence: CDR1 SGHAT, CDR2 FQNNGV. The V segment lost 3 bases and the J segment 0 bases; nucleotides outside the gene matches: 12. CDR3 length equals 19 residues. CDR3: CASSFQREGSFANTGELFF. CDR3 sequence (DNA): TGTGCCAGCAGCTTCCAACGGGAGGGGTCTTTCGCGAACACCGGGGAGCTGTTTTTT.

This clone was observed a single time. This rearrangement joins TRBV10-1 to TRBJ1-1; D is ambiguous. Looked up from germline, CDR1 is WNHNN and CDR2 is SYGVQD (reference sequence). The CDR3 totals 13 residues. Trimming shortened V by 4 bases and J by 4 bases, and 10 bases separated the two germline ends. This CDR3 is CASSAAPGTEAFF. Written as DNA, the CDR3 is TGCGCCAGCAGTGCAGCGCCGGGCACTGAAGCTTTCTTT.

The CDR3 bases are TGTGCCAGCAGTTTAATGGGGCGATCGAACACCGGGGAGCTGTTTTTT. Its protein is CASSLMGRSNTGELFF. The chain is built from TRBV27 and TRBJ2-2; D perhaps matches TRBD1 (5 bases). The V end lost 2 bases, the J end lost 0 bases, and 10 bases lay between the germline ends. Germline V gene data show CDR1 as MNHEY and CDR2 as SMNVEV (reference sequence). The CDR3 is 16 amino acids.

CDR3 DNA sequence: TGTGCCAGCAGCCAAAATCAGAACACTGAAGCTTTCTTT. Amino acid sequence: CASSQNQNTEAFF. The chain links TRBV4-2 to TRBJ1-1; D uncertain. Between the trimmed V and J ends, which lost 2 bases and 1 base, there was a span of 5 bases. The CDR3 runs 13 residues. The germline V gene has CDR1 LGHNA and CDR2 YNFKEQ.

This chain joins TRBV25-1 and TRBJ1-1, with no clear D. This CDR3 comprises 18 residues. With 4 bases removed from V and 5 bases from J, the gap between germline ends came to 26 bases. Germline loops: CDR1 MGHDK, CDR2 SYGVNS. The CDR3 sequence is CASSATPKAGHQITEAFF. The DNA for the CDR3 is TGTGCCAGCAGTGCCACCCCAAAGGCAGGCCATCAGATTACTGAAGCTTTCTTT.

This sequence joins TRBV10-2 and TRBJ1-4; D might be TRBD1 (6 bases). Trimming took off 5 bases at V and 8 bases at J, with 9 bases between the two ends. Germline V gene data show CDR1 as WSHSY and CDR2 as SAAADI. The CDR3 covers 12 residues. DNA for the CDR3: TGCGCCAGCAGTAGGACAGCAGAAAAACTGTTTTTT. This codes for CASSRTAEKLFF.

J is TRBJ2-4 and V is TRBV29-1, with 10 bases identical to TRBD2. Germline V gives CDR1 SQVTM, CDR2 ANQGSEA. J was trimmed by 5 bases and V by 6 bases; bases with no gene match: 1. CDR3 length: 12 amino acids. The DNA for the CDR3 is TGCAGCGTAGCGGGGGGGCAAAACATTCAGTACTTC. Its protein is CSVAGGQNIQYF.

Here the CDR3 DNA reads TGTGCCAGTAGATGGGCGGGACAGCCACATGAAAAACTGTTTTTT. Amino acid sequence: CASRWAGQPHEKLFF. The rearrangement links TRBV19 to TRBJ1-4; 7 bases align to TRBD1. V trimming: 6 bases; J trimming: 6 bases; junction bases outside the gene matches: 10. The CDR3 totals 15 residues. Looked up from germline, CDR1 is LNHDA and CDR2 is SQIVND (reference sequence).

This clone was seen a single time. The V gene is TRBV21-1, the J gene TRBJ1-6; TRBD1, the D gene given by the table, was not confirmed from the DNA. TRBV21-1 is a listed pseudogene. The CDR3 contains 14 residues. In DNA, the CDR3 is TGTGCCAGCAGCGAAAGACAGGGAGGTTCACCCCTCCACTTT. Translated: CASSERQGGSPLHF.

The rearrangement joins TRBV4-1 to TRBJ2-5; TRBD2 matches at 12 bases. Per the germline V gene, CDR1 is MGHRA and CDR2 is YSYEKL. V was clipped by 4 bases and J by 2 bases; unmatched bases: 5. The CDR3 loop spans 16 amino acids. The CDR3 loop reads CASSPGLAGLQETQYF. CDR3 sequence (DNA): TGCGCCAGCAGCCCAGGACTAGCGGGGTTGCAAGAGACCCAGTACTTC.

The genes are TRBV19 and TRBJ1-2, with 10 bases fitting TRBD1. Germline CDR1 and CDR2: LNHDA and SQIVND (reference sequence). V shed 6 bases and J 5 bases; nucleotides not matched to a gene: 6. The CDR3 is made up of 14 amino acids. This chain's CDR3 is CASSIRQGAYGYTF. The CDR3 region has the DNA TGTGCCAGTAGCATTAGACAGGGGGCATATGGCTACACCTTC. Full variable domain (rest looked up from reference TRBV19 and TRBJ1-2): DGGITQSPKYLFRKEGQNVTLSCEQNLNHDAMYWYRQDPGQGLRLIYYSQIVNDFQKGDIAEGYSVSREKKESFPLTVTSAQKNPTAFYLCASSIRQGAYGYTFGSGTRLTVV.

This chain links TRBV5-1 with TRBJ2-5; possibly TRBD1 for D (5 bases). Germline CDR1 SGHRS, CDR2 YFSETQ. The CDR3 loop spans 14 amino acids. Trimming pared 2 bases from V and 4 bases from J, leaving 12 bases between. The CDR3 sequence is CASSFGAAPETQYF. Here the CDR3 DNA reads TGCGCCAGCAGCTTTGGGGCGGCTCCAGAGACCCAGTACTTC.

The chain recombines TRBV28 with TRBJ1-3; D possibly corresponds to TRBD1 (6 bases). V was pared by 10 bases and J by 0 bases, with 13 bases between. Germline CDR1 MDHEN, CDR2 SYDVKM. The CDR3 contains 14 residues. The CDR3 nucleotides are TGTGCCACCTTCGACAGGTCCTCTGGAAACACCATATATTTT. Amino acids: CATFDRSSGNTIYF. Complete variable domain (other parts from reference TRBV28 and TRBJ1-3): DVKVTQSSRYLVKRTGEKVFLECVQDMDHENMFWYRQDPGLGLRLIYFSYDVKMKEKGDIPEGYSVSREKKERFSLILESASTNQTSMYLCATFDRSSGNTIYFGEGSWLTVV.

The chain combines TRBV5-1 with TRBJ2-7; 12 nucleotides match TRBD1. The CDR3 is made up of 15 amino acids. Germline CDR1 and CDR2: SGHRS and YFSETQ. The ends lost 7 bases at V and 6 bases at J; junction bases unmatched: 11. The CDR3 nucleotides are TGCGCCAGCTATGGGACAGGGGGCGGAGGAAGCGAGCAGTACTTC. It translates to CASYGTGGGGSEQYF.

The V call is TRBV10-1, the J call TRBJ1-4; D is perhaps TRBD1 (6 bases). This CDR3 has 19 amino acids. Trimming pared 5 bases from V and 2 bases from J, leaving 24 bases between. The germline gives CDR1 WNHNN, CDR2 SYGVQD (reference sequence). The CDR3 DNA sequence: TGCGCCAGCAGTCGGGGGGGCGGGACCATAGCGGGGACTAATGAAAAACTGTTTTTT. It encodes CASSRGGGTIAGTNEKLFF.

The chain's CDR3 is CASSLARGGASGLTDTQYF. CDR3 DNA: TGTGCCAGCAGCCTTGCCAGAGGCGGGGCTAGCGGACTCACAGATACGCAGTATTTT. The V call is TRBV3-1 (or the pseudogene TRBV3-2), the J call TRBJ2-3; TRBD2 agrees at 7 bases. Per germline, CDR1 LGHDT and CDR2 YNNKEL (reference sequence). J gave up 2 bases and V 4 bases, and 18 bases lay outside the gene matches. The CDR3 covers 19 residues.